This TCR beta chain comes out of a study of Ad26.COV2.S vaccination and SARS-CoV-2 variants. General study results and limits: Whether participants received vaccine or placebo, their non-spike TCR breadth was similar.

Treatment meaning: around 19 received Ad26.COV2.S at low or high dose, single or two shots; several received placebo; per-sample allocation not given. Samples came from day 63 after the first vaccine or placebo injection. On this clone itself: Its specificity is not known.

Sequenced by immunoSEQ multiplex PCR; TCRdb stores in-frame clones only, minus some. The sample records roughly 270,000 clones, approximately 89% being singletons. J gave up 5 bases and V 4 bases, and 6 bases lay outside the gene matches. The V gene's germline CDR1 is SEHNR and CDR2 FQNEAQ (reference sequence). This CDR3 region has 14 residues. This rearrangement joins TRBV7-9 to TRBJ2-5, with TRBD1 identical over 8 bases. Sequenced material: peripheral blood, taken in a trial of Ad26.COV2.S vaccine versus placebo. The clonotype comes from a person aged 18-65 years who received the Ad26.COV2.S COVID-19 vaccine or a placebo. CDR3 in amino acids: CASSSQGAGETQYF. CDR3 bases: TGTGCCAGCAGCTCCCAGGGGGCTGGTGAGACCCAGTACTTC. Full variable domain (rest looked up from reference TRBV7-9 and TRBJ2-5): DTGVSQNPRHKITKRGQNVTFRCDPISEHNRLYWYRQTLGQGPEFLTYFQNEAQLEKSRLLSDRFSAERPKGSFSTLEIQRTEQGDSAMYLCASSSQGAGETQYFGPGTRLLVL.